Listed below are T cell receptor beta chains from one sample, sequenced in a study of graft-versus-host responses after intestinal transplantation. Here immunoSEQ multiplex PCR was the method, and the copy in TCRdb shows in-frame clones only, minus some. There are about 77,000 clones in the sample; around 92% occur only once, and 0.69% lies in the top ten. The material was PBMCs, obtained 98 days after intestinal transplantation. The receptor source for this set is a human patient who received an intestinal transplant, so some T cells may come from the graft donor. The CDR3 runs from the conserved cysteine through the conserved F or W. A D gene is named only where the DNA matches it firmly. Some rows have no size entry. The others give once, few or many, or a class for an expanded clone.

clone_size,j_call,d_call,v_call,cdr3_nt,cdr3_aa
-,TRBJ2-4,TRBD2,TRBV19,TGTGCCAGTAGTATCCAGCGGGGGGGCGGCATTCAGTACTTC,CASSIQRGGGIQYF
-,TRBJ2-3,-,TRBV5-1,TGCGCCAGCAGCTTGAGGGGGAGACCCCCCAGGACAGATACGCAGTATTTT,CASSLRGRPPRTDTQYF
few,TRBJ2-7,TRBD2,TRBV5-4,TGTGCCAGCAGCCCTAGCGGGGGGACAACCTACGAGCAGTACTTC,CASSPSGGTTYEQYF
-,TRBJ1-5,-,TRBV4-1,TGTGCCAGCAGCCAAGCTCACAGGGTAGGGCAGCCCCAGCATTTT,CASSQAHRVGQPQHF
-,TRBJ2-7,TRBD2,TRBV6-5,TGTGCCAGCAGTTATTATCTAGCGGGCTTCTACGAGCAGTACTTC,CASSYYLAGFYEQYF
-,TRBJ2-3,-,TRBV6-5,TGTGCCAGCAGTTCCCTGCTAGCAGATACGCAGTATTTT,CASSSLLADTQYF
-,TRBJ1-5,-,TRBV2,TGTGCCAGCAGGGACAGCAATCAGCCCCAGCATTTT,CASRDSNQPQHF
-,TRBJ2-1,-,TRBV11-2,TGTGCCAGCAGCCCCCTCGGCGAGCAGTTCTTC,CASSPLGEQFF
-,TRBJ2-3,-,TRBV7-9,TGTGCCAGCAGCCCAGGGACGACTAGCACAGATACGCAGTATTTT,CASSPGTTSTDTQYF
-,TRBJ2-6,TRBD1,TRBV5-1,TGCGCCAGCAGCTTCGGACAGGGGGCGACTGGGGCCAACGTCCTGACTTTC,CASSFGQGATGANVLTF
-,TRBJ2-7,TRBD1,TRBV30,TGTGCCTGGAGTGCCAGGGGGCGCGATTACGAGCAGTACTTC,CAWSARGRDYEQYF
-,TRBJ1-5,-,TRBV6-6,TGTGCCAGCAGTTACGGAGATAGCAATCAGCCCCAGCATTTT,CASSYGDSNQPQHF
-,TRBJ1-1,-,TRBV4-1,TGCGCCAGCAGCCGACAGAACACTGAAGCTTTCTTT,CASSRQNTEAFF
-,TRBJ1-2,-,TRBV6-5,TGTGCCAGCAGTTATGTCAGGGACGTCGATGGCTACACCTTC,CASSYVRDVDGYTF
-,TRBJ1-3,TRBD1,TRBV25-1,TGTGCCAGCAGTAGGGGGGACAGTGGAAACACCATATATTTT,CASSRGDSGNTIYF
-,TRBJ2-3,-,TRBV4-1,TGCGCCAGCAGCCAAGAAGGATTCACCCGCGCCGATACGCAGTATTTT,CASSQEGFTRADTQYF
-,TRBJ2-7,-,TRBV20-1,TGCAGTGCTAGAGGGGCGGGGAAGCAGTACTTC,CSARGAGKQYF
once,TRBJ1-2,-,TRBV2,TGTGCCAGCAGTGATACGAGCCGCAACCCACAGGGTAACTATGGCTACACCTTC,CASSDTSRNPQGNYGYTF
-,TRBJ2-5,-,TRBV5-4,TGTGCCAGCAGCGGTGTCAGGGAAGAGACCCAGTACTTC,CASSGVREETQYF
-,TRBJ2-7,-,TRBV13,TGTGCCAGCAGCCTGAGGGGATCCGAGCAGTACTTC,CASSLRGSEQYF
-,TRBJ1-5,-,TRBV7-3,TGTGCCAGCAGCTTAAAACCAGGGGCCCGCAATCAGCCCCAGCATTTT,CASSLKPGARNQPQHF
-,TRBJ1-5,TRBD1,TRBV2,TGTGCCAGCAGTCGATCCGGGACAGGGCGTAGCAATCAGCCCCAGCATTTT,CASSRSGTGRSNQPQHF
-,TRBJ2-1,TRBD2,TRBV18,TGTGCCAGCTCACTAGCGGGAGAATCCAATGAGCAGTTCTTC,CASSLAGESNEQFF
-,TRBJ2-1,TRBD2,TRBV13,TGTGCCAGCAGCTTAGGGCCTAGCGGGAGTGGCTCGAGCTCCTACAATGAGCAGTTCTTC,CASSLGPSGSGSSSYNEQFF
once,TRBJ2-1,TRBD2,TRBV27,TGTGCCAGCAGACGACTAGCGGGAGGCTACAATGAGCAGTTCTTC,CASRRLAGGYNEQFF
-,TRBJ1-2,-,TRBV5-1,TGCGCCAGCAGCTTCCATGGGCAGGCAGATGGCTACACCTTC,CASSFHGQADGYTF
-,TRBJ1-1,-,TRBV6-5,TGTGCCAGCAGTTACGGACACACTGAAGCTTTCTTT,CASSYGHTEAFF
-,TRBJ2-5,TRBD2,TRBV7-9,TGTGCCAGCAGCTTAGCCGGGAGGGCCTTGGAGACCCAGTACTTC,CASSLAGRALETQYF
-,TRBJ1-1,-,TRBV7-4,TGTGCCAGCAGCTTAGGACGGAAAGCTTTCTTT,CASSLGRKAFF
-,TRBJ2-1,TRBD2,TRBV5-6,TGTGCCAGCAGCTTAGCGGGAATAAACAATGAGCAGTTCTTC,CASSLAGINNEQFF
-,TRBJ1-5,-,TRBV27,TGTGCCAGCAGTTTGGGAAGCAATCAGCCCCAGCATTTT,CASSLGSNQPQHF
-,TRBJ2-3,-,TRBV2,TGTGCCAGCAAACACAAGGGGGGTCCGGGCCTAGCGGCTAGCACAGATACGCAGTATTTT,CASKHKGGPGLAASTDTQYF
-,TRBJ2-5,-,TRBV11-1,TGTGCCAGCAGGCTGAGGGAAGAGACCCAGTACTTC,CASRLREETQYF
-,TRBJ2-7,-,TRBV29-1,TGCAGCGTGGAGCCTGACAGTTCCTACGAGCAGTACTTC,CSVEPDSSYEQYF
-,TRBJ2-7,-,TRBV28,TGTGCCAGCAGTTTATCAGGGACCTACGAGCAGTACTTC,CASSLSGTYEQYF
-,TRBJ2-7,TRBD1,TRBV6-5,TGTGCCAGCAGTTACCCCGGACAGGGGGCAGGCGAGCAGTACTTC,CASSYPGQGAGEQYF
once,TRBJ1-1,-,TRBV6-1,TGTGCCACTAGGACAGCAAACACTGAAGCTTTCTTT,CATRTANTEAFF
once,TRBJ1-6,-,TRBV28,TGTGCCAGCGGGATTTCCTATAATTCACCCCTCCACTTT,CASGISYNSPLHF
-,TRBJ2-2,-,TRBV19,TGTGCCAGTAGTATAGGGGGCGGGGAGCTGTTTTTT,CASSIGGGELFF
-,TRBJ2-1,-,TRBV6-5,TGTGCCAGCAGTTACTCGACGGGGGATGGGTTCTTC,CASSYSTGDGFF
-,TRBJ2-3,-,TRBV29-1,TGCAGCGTTTATCCACGGCCCCTTAGCACAGATACGCAGTATTTT,CSVYPRPLSTDTQYF
once,TRBJ1-1,-,TRBV15,TGTGCCACCAGCAGAGGACACATGAACACTGAAGCTTTCTTT,CATSRGHMNTEAFF
-,TRBJ2-7,-,TRBV4-1,TGCGCCAGCAGCCCCGCTAGCATGGGATCCTACGAGCAGTACTTC,CASSPASMGSYEQYF
-,TRBJ1-6,-,TRBV6-1,TGTGCCAGCAGTGACGGTTCACCCCTCCACTTT,CASSDGSPLHF
-,TRBJ2-7,-,TRBV25-1,TGTGCCAGCTCTAACGGGGCTTTATACGAGCAGTACTTC,CASSNGALYEQYF
-,TRBJ2-7,-,TRBV5-1,TGCGCCAGCAGCTTGTCCGGGGACGAGCAGTACTTC,CASSLSGDEQYF
-,TRBJ1-2,TRBD1,TRBV4-1,TGCGCCAGCAGCCGGGACAGGGGGTTCAACTATGGCTACACCTTC,CASSRDRGFNYGYTF
-,TRBJ2-5,TRBD2,TRBV11-2,TGTGCCAGCAGCTCGCTATCGGGACTAGCGGGAGGAAGTGGGGAGACCCAGTACTTC,CASSSLSGLAGGSGETQYF